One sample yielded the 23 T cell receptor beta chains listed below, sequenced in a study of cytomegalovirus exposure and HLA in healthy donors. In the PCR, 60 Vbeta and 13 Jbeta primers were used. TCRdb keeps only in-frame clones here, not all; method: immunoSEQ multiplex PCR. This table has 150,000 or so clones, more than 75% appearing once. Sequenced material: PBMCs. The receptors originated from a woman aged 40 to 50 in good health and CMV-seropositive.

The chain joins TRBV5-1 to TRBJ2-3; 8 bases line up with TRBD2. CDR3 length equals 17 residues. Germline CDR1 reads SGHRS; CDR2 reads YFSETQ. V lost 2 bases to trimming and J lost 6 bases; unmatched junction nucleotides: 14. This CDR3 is CASSLLSSGGPYDTQYF. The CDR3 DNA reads TGCGCCAGCAGCTTACTGTCGTCGGGAGGGCCTTACGATACGCAGTATTTT.

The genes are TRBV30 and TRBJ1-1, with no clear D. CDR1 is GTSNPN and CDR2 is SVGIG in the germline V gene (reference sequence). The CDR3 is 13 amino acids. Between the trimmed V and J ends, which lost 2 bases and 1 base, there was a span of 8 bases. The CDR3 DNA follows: TGTGCCTGGAGTCGGGTAGGGAACACTGAAGCTTTCTTT. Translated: CAWSRVGNTEAFF.

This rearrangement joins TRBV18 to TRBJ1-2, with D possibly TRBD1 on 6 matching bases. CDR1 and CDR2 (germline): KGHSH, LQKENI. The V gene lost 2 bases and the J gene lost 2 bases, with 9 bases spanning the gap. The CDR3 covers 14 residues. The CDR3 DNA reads TGTGCCAGCTCACCAACGACAGGAAACTATGGCTACACCTTC. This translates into CASSPTTGNYGYTF.

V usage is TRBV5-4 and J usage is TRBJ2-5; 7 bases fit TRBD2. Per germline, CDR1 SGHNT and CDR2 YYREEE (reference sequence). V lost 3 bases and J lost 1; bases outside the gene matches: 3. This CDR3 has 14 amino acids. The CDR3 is CASSSGTTQETQYF. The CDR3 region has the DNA TGTGCCAGCAGCTCCGGGACTACCCAAGAGACCCAGTACTTC.

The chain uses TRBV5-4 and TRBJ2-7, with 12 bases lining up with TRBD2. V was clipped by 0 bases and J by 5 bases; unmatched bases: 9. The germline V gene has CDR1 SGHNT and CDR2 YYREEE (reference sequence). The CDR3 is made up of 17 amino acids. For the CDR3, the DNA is TGTGCCAGCAGCTTGGCTAGCGGGAGGGCCAGCAAACACGAGCAGTACTTC. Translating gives CASSLASGRASKHEQYF. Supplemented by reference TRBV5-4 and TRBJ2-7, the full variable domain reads ETGVTQSPTHLIKTRGQQVTLRCSSQSGHNTVSWYQQALGQGPQFIFQYYREEENGRGNFPPRFSGLQFPNYSSELNVNALELDDSALYLCASSLASGRASKHEQYFGPGTRLTVT.

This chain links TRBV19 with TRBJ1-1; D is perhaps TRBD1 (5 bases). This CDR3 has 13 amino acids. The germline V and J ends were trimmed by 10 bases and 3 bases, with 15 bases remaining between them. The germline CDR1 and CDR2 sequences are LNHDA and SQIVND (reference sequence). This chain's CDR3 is CAISARGDTEAFF. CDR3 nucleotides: TGTGCCATTTCCGCCCGGGGGGACACTGAAGCTTTCTTT.

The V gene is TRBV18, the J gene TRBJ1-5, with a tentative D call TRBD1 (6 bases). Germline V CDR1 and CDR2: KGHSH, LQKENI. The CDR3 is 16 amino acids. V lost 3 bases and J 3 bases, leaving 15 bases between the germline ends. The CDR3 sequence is CASSPDRRAPNQPQHF. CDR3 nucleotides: TGTGCCAGCTCACCGGACAGAAGGGCACCCAATCAGCCCCAGCATTTT.

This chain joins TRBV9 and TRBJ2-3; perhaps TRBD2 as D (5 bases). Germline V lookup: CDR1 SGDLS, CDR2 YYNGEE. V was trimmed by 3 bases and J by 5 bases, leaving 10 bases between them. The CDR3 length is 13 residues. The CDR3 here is CASSGPGLDTQYF. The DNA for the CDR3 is TGTGCCAGCAGCGGCCCGGGGTTAGATACGCAGTATTTT.

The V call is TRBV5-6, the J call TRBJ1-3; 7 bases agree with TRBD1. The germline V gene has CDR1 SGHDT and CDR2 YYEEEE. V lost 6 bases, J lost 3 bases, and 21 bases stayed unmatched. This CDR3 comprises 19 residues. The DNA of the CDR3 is TGTGCCAGCACCTTTTGGGACAGACAGTACACCTTGGTTGGAAACACCATATATTTT. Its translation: CASTFWDRQYTLVGNTIYF.

In DNA, the CDR3 is TGTGCCTGGAGTGCCTTTTCCGCCTACGAGCAGTACTTC. It codes for CAWSAFSAYEQYF. The rearrangement joins TRBV30 to TRBJ2-5; D is unclear. TRBJ2-7 matches the DNA end more closely, so the J call is doubtful. The CDR3 is 13 amino acids. Germline V CDR1 and CDR2: GTSNPN, SVGIG (reference sequence).

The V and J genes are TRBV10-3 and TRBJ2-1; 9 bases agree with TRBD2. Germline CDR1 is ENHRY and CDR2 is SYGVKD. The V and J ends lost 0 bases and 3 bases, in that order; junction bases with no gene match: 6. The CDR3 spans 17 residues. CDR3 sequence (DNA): TGTGCCATCAGTGAGTCGCAGGCTAGCGGGGACTACAATGAGCAGTTCTTC. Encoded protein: CAISESQASGDYNEQFF.

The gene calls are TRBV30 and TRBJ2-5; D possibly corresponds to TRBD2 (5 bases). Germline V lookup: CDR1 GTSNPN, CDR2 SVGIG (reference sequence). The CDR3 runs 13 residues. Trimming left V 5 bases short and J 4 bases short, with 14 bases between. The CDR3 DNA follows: TGTGCCTGGGCCTGGGGAGTAGTAGAGACCCAGTACTTC. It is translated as CAWAWGVVETQYF.

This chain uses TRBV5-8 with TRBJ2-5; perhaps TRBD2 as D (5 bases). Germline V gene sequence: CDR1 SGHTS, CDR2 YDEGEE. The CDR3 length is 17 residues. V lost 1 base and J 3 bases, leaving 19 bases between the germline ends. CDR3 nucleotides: TGTGCCAGCAGCTTGAAGAGGGCAGCAATATCCGAAGAGACCCAGTACTTC. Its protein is CASSLKRAAISEETQYF.

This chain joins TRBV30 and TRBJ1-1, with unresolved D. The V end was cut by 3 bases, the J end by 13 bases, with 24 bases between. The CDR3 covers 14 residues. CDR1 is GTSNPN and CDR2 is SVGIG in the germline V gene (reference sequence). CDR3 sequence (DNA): TGTGCCTGGAGACTAATGAAGCCTTATTTAAGAGTTTTCTTT. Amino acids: CAWRLMKPYLRVFF.

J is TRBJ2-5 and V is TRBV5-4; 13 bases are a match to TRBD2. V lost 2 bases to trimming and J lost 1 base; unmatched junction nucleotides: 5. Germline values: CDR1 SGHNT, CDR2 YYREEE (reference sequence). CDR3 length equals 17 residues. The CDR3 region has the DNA TGTGCCAGCAGCTTAGGACTAGCGGGAGTTTCCCAAGAGACCCAGTACTTC. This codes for CASSLGLAGVSQETQYF.

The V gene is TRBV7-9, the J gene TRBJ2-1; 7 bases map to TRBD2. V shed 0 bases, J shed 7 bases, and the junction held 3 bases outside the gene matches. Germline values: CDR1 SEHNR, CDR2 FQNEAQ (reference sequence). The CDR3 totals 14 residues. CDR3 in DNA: TGTGCCAGCAGCTTAGCGCATAGCGGGAATGAGCAGTTCTTC. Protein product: CASSLAHSGNEQFF.

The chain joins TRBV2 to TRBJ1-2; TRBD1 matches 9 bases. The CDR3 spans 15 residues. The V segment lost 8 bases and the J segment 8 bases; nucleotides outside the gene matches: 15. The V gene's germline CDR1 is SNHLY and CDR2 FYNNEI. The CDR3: CASRALSGQGDGYTF. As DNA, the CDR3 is TGTGCCAGCCGGGCCTTATCGGGACAGGGCGACGGCTACACCTTC.

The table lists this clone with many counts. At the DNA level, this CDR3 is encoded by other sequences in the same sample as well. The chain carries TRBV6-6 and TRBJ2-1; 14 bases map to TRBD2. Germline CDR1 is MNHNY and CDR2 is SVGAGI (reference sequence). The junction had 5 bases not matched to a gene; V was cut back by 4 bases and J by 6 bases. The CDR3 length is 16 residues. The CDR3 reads CASSSRGTSGSNEQFF. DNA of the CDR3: TGTGCCAGCAGTTCCCGGGGGACTAGCGGGAGCAATGAGCAGTTCTTC.

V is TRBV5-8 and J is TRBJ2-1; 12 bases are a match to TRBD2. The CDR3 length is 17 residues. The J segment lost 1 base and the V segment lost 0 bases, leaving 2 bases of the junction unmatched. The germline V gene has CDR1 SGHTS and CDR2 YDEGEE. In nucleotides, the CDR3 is TGTGCCAGCAGCTTGGGACTAGCGGGAGCATCCTACAATGAGCAGTTCTTC. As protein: CASSLGLAGASYNEQFF.

Here the CDR3 reads CASSSGQGSQETQYF. The CDR3, as DNA: TGTGCCAGCAGTTCAGGACAGGGGTCCCAAGAGACCCAGTACTTC. The chain employs TRBV28 and TRBJ2-5; the match to TRBD1 covers 9 bases. From germline, CDR1 is MDHEN and CDR2 SYDVKM. The V and J ends lost 4 bases and 1 base, in that order; junction bases with no gene match: 4. The CDR3 is made up of 15 amino acids.

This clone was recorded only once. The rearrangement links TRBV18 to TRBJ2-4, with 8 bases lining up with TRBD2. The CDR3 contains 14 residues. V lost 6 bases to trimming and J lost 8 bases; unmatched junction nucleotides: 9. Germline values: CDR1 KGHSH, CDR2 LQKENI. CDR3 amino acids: CASSITGGKDIQYF. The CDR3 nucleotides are TGTGCCAGCTCCATCACGGGAGGGAAGGACATTCAGTACTTC.

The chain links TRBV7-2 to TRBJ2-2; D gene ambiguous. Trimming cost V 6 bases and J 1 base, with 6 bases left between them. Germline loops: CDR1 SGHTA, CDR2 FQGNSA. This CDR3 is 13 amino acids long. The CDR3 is CASSEVNTGELFF. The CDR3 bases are TGTGCCAGCAGTGAGGTGAACACCGGGGAGCTGTTTTTT.

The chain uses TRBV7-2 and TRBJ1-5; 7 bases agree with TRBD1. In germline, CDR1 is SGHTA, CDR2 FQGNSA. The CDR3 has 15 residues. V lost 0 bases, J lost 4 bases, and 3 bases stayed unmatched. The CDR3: CASSLATGLNQPQHF. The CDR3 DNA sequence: TGTGCCAGCAGCTTAGCGACAGGGCTGAATCAGCCCCAGCATTTT. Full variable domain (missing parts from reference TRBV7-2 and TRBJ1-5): GAGVSQSPSNKVTEKGKDVELRCDPISGHTALYWYRQSLGQGLEFLIYFQGNSAPDKSGLPSDRFSAERTGGSVSTLTIQRTQQEDSAVYLCASSLATGLNQPQHFGDGTRLSIL.